Below, 9 T cell receptor beta chains from the same sample are listed, as sequenced in a study of OX40 agonist ivuxolimab in advanced cancers. TCRdb keeps only in-frame clones here, not all; method: immunoSEQ multiplex PCR. The sample has tens of thousands of clones; 81% are singletons. The sample consisted of CD4+ or CD8+ T cells sorted from blood, taken in a trial of the OX40 agonist ivuxolimab. The receptors stem from an adult with an advanced solid tumor such as melanoma, head and neck, liver or kidney cancer.

V gene TRBV4-2 combines with J gene TRBJ2-1; 12 bases map to TRBD2. This CDR3 is built from 15 residues. Trimming at V came to 0 bases and at J to 9 bases, leaving 3 bases not matched to a gene. Germline loops: CDR1 LGHNA, CDR2 YNFKEQ. CDR3: CASSQEELAGGEQFF. For the CDR3, the DNA is TGTGCCAGCAGCCAAGAAGAACTAGCGGGAGGTGAGCAGTTCTTC.

The chain couples TRBV10-3 to TRBJ2-3; 12 bases line up with TRBD2. V dropped 4 bases and J dropped 6; count of bases not matched to a gene: 8. CDR1 and CDR2 (germline): ENHRY, SYGVKD. This CDR3 region has 16 residues. The DNA of the CDR3 is TGTGCCATCAGTGGACTAGCGGGAGTAGGTGCGGATACGCAGTATTTT. Its translation is CAISGLAGVGADTQYF.

The chain uses TRBV10-3 and TRBJ1-2; TRBD1 might be the D (5 bases). The CDR3 consists of 16 residues. The V and J ends lost 0 bases and 1 base respectively, with 12 bases between them. Germline V gene data show CDR1 as ENHRY and CDR2 as SYGVKD. The CDR3 loop is CAISESGQGLNYGYTF. CDR3 in DNA: TGTGCCATCAGTGAGTCTGGGCAGGGTCTTAACTATGGCTACACCTTC.

The chain is built from TRBV7-3 and TRBJ2-3; D may match TRBD1 or TRBD2 (5 bases each). Germline V gene sequence: CDR1 SGHTA, CDR2 FQGTGA. V was shortened by 3 bases and J by 5 bases, with 18 bases between the two germline ends. This CDR3 comprises 16 residues. The CDR3 region is CASSLTSGTGQDTQYF. The CDR3 nucleotides are TGTGCCAGCAGCTTGACTTCCGGGACGGGGCAAGATACGCAGTATTTT.

This chain links TRBV5-1 with TRBJ2-5; D is perhaps TRBD1 or TRBD2 (5 bases each). The V end was cut by 0 bases, the J end by 5 bases, with 11 bases between. Germline V lookup: CDR1 SGHRS, CDR2 YFSETQ. The CDR3 totals 14 residues. The CDR3 bases are TGCGCCAGCAGCTTGGGTCGGGGCTCCGAGACCCAGTACTTC. This codes for CASSLGRGSETQYF. The complete variable domain, with remaining parts taken from reference TRBV5-1 and TRBJ2-5, reads KAGVTQTPRYLIKTRGQQVTLSCSPISGHRSVSWYQQTPGQGLQFLFEYFSETQRNKGNFPGRFSGRQFSNSRSEMNVSTLELGDSALYLCASSLGRGSETQYFGPGTRLLVL.

This chain uses TRBV5-5 with TRBJ1-5; D unclear. The germline V gene has CDR1 SGHKS and CDR2 YYEKEE (reference sequence). Between the trimmed V and J ends, which lost 5 bases and 4 bases, there was a span of 7 bases. The CDR3 is made up of 12 amino acids. The CDR3 region has the DNA TGTGCCAGCAGTCAGCTTAATCAGCCCCAGCATTTT. Its translation: CASSQLNQPQHF.

The rearrangement joins TRBV7-9 to TRBJ1-2; possibly TRBD1 for D (5 bases). The ends were cut back, 3 bases at V and 5 bases at J, with 13 bases in the middle. The germline V gene encodes CDR1 SEHNR and CDR2 FQNEAQ (reference sequence). The CDR3 runs to 14 residues. The CDR3 region has the DNA TGTGCCAGCAGCTTTCCGACCGGGGGTTATGGCTACACCTTC. Translating it yields CASSFPTGGYGYTF. Complete variable domain (other parts from reference TRBV7-9 and TRBJ1-2): DTGVSQNPRHKITKRGQNVTFRCDPISEHNRLYWYRQTLGQGPEFLTYFQNEAQLEKSRLLSDRFSAERPKGSFSTLEIQRTEQGDSAMYLCASSFPTGGYGYTFGSGTRLTVV.

V is TRBV19 and J is TRBJ1-5, with 12 nucleotides matching TRBD1. From germline, CDR1 is LNHDA and CDR2 SQIVND (reference sequence). The CDR3 has 15 amino acids. The V gene end was trimmed by 8 bases and the J gene end by 2 bases; junction bases not matched to a gene: 4. In DNA form, the CDR3 reads TGTGCCAGTTCCGGGACAGGGGGCGGCAATCAGCCCCAGCATTTT. Residues: CASSGTGGGNQPQHF.

The V gene is TRBV27, the J gene TRBJ1-2; D is uncertain. Looked up from germline, CDR1 is MNHEY and CDR2 is SMNVEV (reference sequence). Trimming stripped 0 bases from V and 5 bases from J, with 4 bases between. The CDR3 runs to 12 residues. In DNA form, the CDR3 reads TGTGCCAGCAGTTTATCGGGGTATGGCTACACCTTC. This encodes CASSLSGYGYTF.